The 30 T cell receptor beta chains in this list originate from one sample, sequenced in a study of cytotoxic CD8 clonotypes in ibrutinib-treated CLL. Libraries were prepared by immunoSEQ multiplex PCR; TCRdb keeps only in-frame clonotypes and omits some of them. Of about 270,000 clones listed, approximately 76% are singletons. The sample here was PBMCs, taken at disease progression, from a patient treated with ibrutinib. The receptor set was obtained from a human donor with chronic lymphocytic leukemia.

The chain carries TRBV6-5 and TRBJ2-7, with TRBD1 identical over 7 bases. Trimming at V came to 8 bases and at J to 0 bases, leaving 7 bases not matched to a gene. The CDR3 spans 14 residues. The germline V gene encodes CDR1 MNHEY and CDR2 SVGAGI. The CDR3 is CASARTGGSYEQYF. In nucleotides, the CDR3 is TGTGCCAGCGCCCGGACAGGAGGCTCCTACGAGCAGTACTTC.

V is TRBV13 and J is TRBJ2-1; TRBD2 might be the D (6 bases). The length of the CDR3 is 15 residues. Deletions cut 5 bases from V and 4 bases from J, with 15 bases between. Germline V gene sequence: CDR1 PRHDT, CDR2 FYEKMQ (reference sequence). CDR3 in amino acids: CASSARDFGYNEQFF. The CDR3 DNA sequence: TGTGCCAGCAGCGCGCGGGACTTCGGATACAATGAGCAGTTCTTC.

The chain carries TRBV6-6 and TRBJ1-2; 7 positions agree with TRBD1. V lost 2 bases to trimming and J lost 7 bases; unmatched junction nucleotides: 4. This CDR3 contains 13 residues. The germline CDR1 and CDR2 sequences are MNHNY and SVGAGI (reference sequence). CDR3 DNA: TGTGCCAGCAGTTACGCCACAGGGGCTGGCTACACCTTC. Its translation: CASSYATGAGYTF.

This clone has just one count. The V gene is TRBV7-6, the J gene TRBJ2-5; the D call may be TRBD1 or TRBD2 (7 bases each). Germline CDR1 SGHVS, CDR2 FNYEAQ. The CDR3 is made up of 15 amino acids. Between the trimmed V and J ends, which lost 5 bases and 7 bases, there was a span of 20 bases. The CDR3, as DNA: TGTGCCAGCAGCCCAGCCAGGGGGGGATTGGGGACCCAGTACTTC. Translation: CASSPARGGLGTQYF.

The V call is TRBV7-9, the J call TRBJ1-2, with 10 nucleotides matching TRBD1. The CDR3 runs to 15 residues. CDR1 and CDR2 (germline): SEHNR, FQNEAQ (reference sequence). V was pared by 5 bases and J by 5 bases, with 8 bases of the junction left unmatched. The CDR3 spells CASSRPPGQGYGYTF. The CDR3 DNA reads as TGTGCCAGCAGCCGACCTCCGGGACAGGGGTATGGCTACACCTTC.

The chain combines TRBV15 with TRBJ2-7; 10 bases line up with TRBD2. The CDR3 length is 16 residues. The V gene's germline CDR1 is LNHNV and CDR2 YYDKDF (reference sequence). V was pared by 3 bases and J by 6 bases, with 11 bases of the junction left unmatched. The CDR3 DNA reads as TGTGCCACCAGCAGCTCCCTTCTAGCGGGAGTGAGCGAGCAGTACTTC. The encoded protein is CATSSSLLAGVSEQYF. Combining the CDR3 with reference TRBV15 and TRBJ2-7 gives the whole variable domain DAMVIQNPRYQVTQFGKPVTLSCSQTLNHNVMYWYQQKSSQAPKLLFHYYDKDFNNEADTPDNFQSRRPNTSFCFLDIRSPGLGDTAMYLCATSSSLLAGVSEQYFGPGTRLTVT.

The chain joins TRBV5-1 to TRBJ2-7; 7 bases fit TRBD1. From germline, CDR1 is SGHRS and CDR2 YFSETQ. V trimming: 4 bases; J trimming: 1 base; junction bases outside the gene matches: 11. The CDR3 spans 16 residues. In DNA, the CDR3 is TGCGCCAGCAGCCCCCCGGGTGGGACAGTGTCCTACGAGCAGTACTTC. This sequence encodes CASSPPGGTVSYEQYF.

A few counts support this clone. V and J are TRBV15 and TRBJ1-6; possible D gene TRBD1, 5 bases. The CDR3 contains 14 residues. Germline loops: CDR1 LNHNV, CDR2 YYDKDF (reference sequence). With 5 bases removed from V and 4 bases from J, the gap between germline ends came to 9 bases. CDR3 residues: CATSARAYNSPLHF. CDR3 bases: TGTGCCACCAGCGCCAGGGCTTATAATTCACCCCTCCACTTT.

V is TRBV5-1 and J is TRBJ2-5; D tentatively reads TRBD1 or TRBD2 (5 bases each). V gave up 2 bases and J gave up 1 base, with 12 bases separating them. The CDR3 covers 15 residues. CDR1 and CDR2 (germline): SGHRS, YFSETQ. The CDR3 DNA reads as TGCGCCAGCAGCTTTCGTTCGGGGCGCCAAGAGACCCAGTACTTC. This gives the protein CASSFRSGRQETQYF. Full variable domain (outside the CDR3, taken from reference TRBV5-1 and TRBJ2-5): KAGVTQTPRYLIKTRGQQVTLSCSPISGHRSVSWYQQTPGQGLQFLFEYFSETQRNKGNFPGRFSGRQFSNSRSEMNVSTLELGDSALYLCASSFRSGRQETQYFGPGTRLLVL.

The rearrangement uses TRBV7-2 and TRBJ1-2; 8 bases are a match to TRBD1. CDR1 is SGHTA, CDR2 FQGNSA, per germline. The length of the CDR3 is 12 residues. V gave up 10 bases and J gave up 4 bases; unmatched junction bases: 5. CDR3 sequence reads: CATTTGGYGYTF. The CDR3 DNA reads TGTGCCACGACAACAGGGGGCTATGGCTACACCTTC.

V usage is TRBV28 and J usage is TRBJ2-3, with D maybe TRBD2 (5 bases). The CDR3 runs 13 residues. V lost 5 bases to trimming and J lost 5 bases, with 11 bases between them. Germline V gene sequence: CDR1 MDHEN, CDR2 SYDVKM. CDR3 amino acids: CASSPRGEDTQYF. As DNA, the CDR3 is TGTGCCAGCAGTCCCCGGGGTGAAGATACGCAGTATTTT. Full variable domain (rest looked up from reference TRBV28 and TRBJ2-3): DVKVTQSSRYLVKRTGEKVFLECVQDMDHENMFWYRQDPGLGLRLIYFSYDVKMKEKGDIPEGYSVSREKKERFSLILESASTNQTSMYLCASSPRGEDTQYFGPGTRLTVL.

The chain employs TRBV29-1 and TRBJ2-5, with 9 bases aligning to TRBD1. The CDR3 is made up of 14 amino acids. The V gene end was trimmed by 4 bases and the J gene end by 4 bases; junction bases not matched to a gene: 7. The germline V gene has CDR1 SQVTM and CDR2 ANQGSEA. The CDR3 here is CSVGATGGGETQYF. The CDR3 bases are TGCAGCGTTGGGGCGACAGGGGGAGGAGAGACCCAGTACTTC.

This sequence joins TRBV9 and TRBJ2-7; D remains ambiguous. Germline V gives CDR1 SGDLS, CDR2 YYNGEE. The V gene lost 6 bases and the J gene lost 0 bases, with 13 bases spanning the gap. CDR3 size: 14 residues. The CDR3 nucleotides are TGTGCCAGCAATGTCGACCCCAGCTCCTACGAGCAGTACTTC. Protein sequence: CASNVDPSSYEQYF.

CDR3 in DNA: TGTGCCAGCAGTGTTGACAGTAGTTATCAGCCCCAGCATTTT. Its protein product is CASSVDSSYQPQHF. This chain connects TRBV6-1 to TRBJ1-5, with D tentatively TRBD1 (5 bases). Trimming removed 4 bases at V and 5 bases at J, with 12 bases between. This CDR3 spans 14 amino acids. In germline, CDR1 is MNHNS, CDR2 SASEGT.

This clone has only one observation. The chain has TRBV10-3 and TRBJ2-3; 7 bases line up with TRBD2. The CDR3 sequence is 13 residues long. The V gene end was trimmed by 9 bases and the J gene end by 0 bases; junction bases not matched to a gene: 3. CDR1 is ENHRY and CDR2 is SYGVKD in the germline V gene. The CDR3 sequence is CAMSSGSTDTQYF. CDR3 bases: TGTGCCATGTCTAGCGGCAGCACAGATACGCAGTATTTT.

This clone was detected only a few times. The rearrangement uses TRBV6-6 and TRBJ2-7, with unresolved D. There are 14 residues in the CDR3. Trimming took off 0 bases at V and 0 bases at J, with 6 bases between the two ends. The germline gives CDR1 MNHNY, CDR2 SVGAGI (reference sequence). The CDR3 DNA reads TGTGCCAGCAGTTACTCGCGGAGCTCCTACGAGCAGTACTTC. Translated, it gives CASSYSRSSYEQYF.

This sequence joins TRBV7-9 and TRBJ2-7; TRBD2 matches 9 bases. CDR1 is SEHNR and CDR2 is FQNEAQ in the germline V gene (reference sequence). Unmatched junction bases numbered 9, after V lost 0 bases and J lost 0 bases. The CDR3 length is 18 residues. This CDR3 is CASSLALGSGGISYEQYF. For the CDR3, the DNA is TGTGCCAGCAGCTTAGCGCTGGGGAGCGGGGGGATCTCCTACGAGCAGTACTTC.

V and J are TRBV9 and TRBJ2-7, with TRBD1 matching 8 bases. The CDR3 totals 17 residues. Germline trimming cut 4 bases from V and 4 bases from J; bases unmatched to any gene: 16. Germline V gene sequence: CDR1 SGDLS, CDR2 YYNGEE. CDR3 nucleotides: TGTGCCAGCAGCACCCGTCCAGGGGGCGCTGGGACATACGAGCAGTACTTC. Translation: CASSTRPGGAGTYEQYF.

CDR3 sequence: CASSLYSRNTEAFF. CDR3 in DNA: TGTGCCAGCAGCTTATATTCCCGGAACACTGAAGCTTTCTTT. The chain joins TRBV7-9 to TRBJ1-1; D ambiguous. V shed 2 bases and J shed 1 base, with 8 bases lying between them. The length of the CDR3 is 14 residues. CDR1 SEHNR and CDR2 FQNEAQ come from the germline V gene (reference sequence).

V and J are TRBV2 and TRBJ1-5; tentative D call: TRBD1 (5 bases). Looked up from germline, CDR1 is SNHLY and CDR2 is FYNNEI. The CDR3 is 16 amino acids. Trimming cost V 5 bases and J 0 bases, with 14 bases left between them. CDR3 protein: CASSHFRQYSNQPQHF. The CDR3 nucleotides read TGTGCCAGCAGTCATTTTCGACAGTATAGCAATCAGCCCCAGCATTTT.

The chain couples TRBV7-2 to TRBJ1-2, with 7 bases fitting TRBD1. With 7 bases clipped from V and 2 bases from J, the junction kept 4 bases outside the gene matches. The CDR3 loop spans 13 amino acids. Germline V CDR1 and CDR2: SGHTA, FQGNSA. CDR3: CASTETGNYGYTF. For the CDR3, the DNA is TGTGCCAGCACCGAGACAGGGAACTATGGCTACACCTTC.

The genes are TRBV2 and TRBJ1-5; 7 positions agree with TRBD1. The trim removed 6 bases at V and 3 bases at J, leaving 8 bases unmatched. Germline assignment: CDR1 SNHLY and CDR2 FYNNEI. This CDR3 has 15 residues. This chain's CDR3 is CASRGRTGLNQPQHF. Written as DNA, the CDR3 is TGTGCCAGCAGGGGTAGGACAGGTCTCAATCAGCCCCAGCATTTT.

V gene TRBV4-3 combines with J gene TRBJ2-1; D possibly uses TRBD1 or TRBD2 (5 bases each). Trimming took off 1 base at V and 9 bases at J, with 13 bases between the two ends. This CDR3 region has 14 residues. The germline V gene encodes CDR1 LGHNA and CDR2 YSLEER. Here the CDR3 DNA reads TGCGCCAGCAGCCAAGTTTCGGGGCCAAGTGAGCAGTTCTTC. This encodes CASSQVSGPSEQFF.

The chain carries TRBV7-8 and TRBJ2-2; no reliable D call. Germline CDR1 is SGHVS and CDR2 is FQNEAQ. V was pared by 2 bases and J by 4 bases, with 2 bases between. This CDR3 region has 12 residues. CDR3 residues: CASSLSTGELFF. For the CDR3, the DNA is TGTGCCAGCAGCTTATCCACCGGGGAGCTGTTTTTT.

The rearrangement uses TRBV5-6 and TRBJ1-5, with D uncertain. Trimming left V 1 base short and J 1 base short, with 9 bases between. The CDR3 loop spans 15 amino acids. Germline values: CDR1 SGHDT, CDR2 YYEEEE. The CDR3 coding sequence is TGTGCCAGCAGCTTGCGAGGGCTAAGCAATCAGCCCCAGCATTTT. Translation: CASSLRGLSNQPQHF. The whole variable domain, filled in from reference TRBV5-6 and TRBJ1-5, reads DAGVTQSPTHLIKTRGQQVTLRCSPKSGHDTVSWYQQALGQGPQFIFQYYEEEERQRGNFPDRFSGHQFPNYSSELNVNALLLGDSALYLCASSLRGLSNQPQHFGDGTRLSIL.

The J gene is TRBJ2-5, the V gene TRBV7-3; 7 bases map to TRBD1. V lost 2 bases, J lost 5 bases, and 2 bases stayed unmatched. This CDR3 has 13 residues. The germline gives CDR1 SGHTA, CDR2 FQGTGA. In DNA, the CDR3 is TGTGCCAGCAGCTTAGGGACAGCCGAGACCCAGTACTTC. Protein sequence: CASSLGTAETQYF.

The gene calls are TRBV4-1 and TRBJ2-7; 11 nucleotides match TRBD2. V shed 3 bases and J 2 bases; nucleotides not matched to a gene: 3. The V gene's germline CDR1 is MGHRA and CDR2 YSYEKL. The CDR3 covers 15 residues. The CDR3 region has the DNA TGCGCCAGCAGCCAGGTTAGCGGGGGGGCCTACGAGCAGTACTTC. Translating gives CASSQVSGGAYEQYF.

The chain carries TRBV29-1 and TRBJ1-2; D not certain. Trimming shortened V by 3 bases and J by 5 bases, and 10 bases separated the two germline ends. The CDR3 is 12 amino acids. The germline V gene encodes CDR1 SQVTM and CDR2 ANQGSEA. The CDR3 sequence is CSVESTAYGYTF. CDR3 nucleotides: TGCAGCGTTGAGTCGACGGCTTATGGCTACACCTTC.

The rearrangement links TRBV5-6 to TRBJ2-1, with D tentatively TRBD1 (5 bases). Germline CDR1 and CDR2: SGHDT and YYEEEE. The CDR3 spans 14 residues. Trimming took 0 bases from V and 4 from J, leaving 8 bases between them. The CDR3 bases are TGTGCCAGCAGCTTGGGACAGAGTTACAATGAGCAGTTCTTC. It encodes CASSLGQSYNEQFF.

A few counts support this clone. V usage is TRBV19 and J usage is TRBJ1-4; the D is unclear. The CDR3 loop spans 11 amino acids. V lost 5 bases and J lost 4, with 2 bases in between. Germline-derived CDR1 and CDR2 are LNHDA and SQIVND (reference sequence). Here the CDR3 reads CASSLNEKLFF. The DNA of the CDR3 is TGTGCCAGTAGTCTTAATGAAAAACTGTTTTTT.